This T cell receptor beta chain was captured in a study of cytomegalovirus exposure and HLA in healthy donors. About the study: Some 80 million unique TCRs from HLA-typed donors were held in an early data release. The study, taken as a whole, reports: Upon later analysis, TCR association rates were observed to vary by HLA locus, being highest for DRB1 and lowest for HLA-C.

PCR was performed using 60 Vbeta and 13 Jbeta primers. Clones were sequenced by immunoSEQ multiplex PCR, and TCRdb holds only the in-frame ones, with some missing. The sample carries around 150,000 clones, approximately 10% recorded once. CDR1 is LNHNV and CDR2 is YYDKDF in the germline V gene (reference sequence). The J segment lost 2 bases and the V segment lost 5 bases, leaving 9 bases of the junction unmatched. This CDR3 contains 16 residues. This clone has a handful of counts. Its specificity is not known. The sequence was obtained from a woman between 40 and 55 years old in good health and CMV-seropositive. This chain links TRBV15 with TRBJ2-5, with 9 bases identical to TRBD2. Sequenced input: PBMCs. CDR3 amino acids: CATSGVRGGTQETQYF. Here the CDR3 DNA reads TGTGCCACCAGCGGGGTGCGGGGGGGCACTCAAGAGACCCAGTACTTC.